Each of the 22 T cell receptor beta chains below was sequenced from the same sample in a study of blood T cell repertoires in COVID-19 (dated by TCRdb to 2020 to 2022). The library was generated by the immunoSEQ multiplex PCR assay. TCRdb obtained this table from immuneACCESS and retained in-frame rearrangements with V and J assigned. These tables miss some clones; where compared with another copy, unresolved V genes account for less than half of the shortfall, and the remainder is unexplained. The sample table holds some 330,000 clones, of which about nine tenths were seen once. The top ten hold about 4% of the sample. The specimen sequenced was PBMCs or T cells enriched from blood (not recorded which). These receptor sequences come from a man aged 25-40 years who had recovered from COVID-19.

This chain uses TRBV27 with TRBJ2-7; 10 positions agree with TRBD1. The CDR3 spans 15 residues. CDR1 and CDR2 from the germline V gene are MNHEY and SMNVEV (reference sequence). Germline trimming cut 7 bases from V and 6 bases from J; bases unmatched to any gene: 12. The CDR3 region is CASTPPGTGVGEQYF. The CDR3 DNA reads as TGTGCCAGCACTCCTCCCGGGACAGGGGTCGGCGAGCAGTACTTC.

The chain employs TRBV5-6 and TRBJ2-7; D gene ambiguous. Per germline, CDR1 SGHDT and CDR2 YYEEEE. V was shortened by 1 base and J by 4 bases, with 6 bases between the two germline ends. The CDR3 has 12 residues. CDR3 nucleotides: TGTGCCAGCAGCTTGAGAACTTACGAGCAGTACTTC. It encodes CASSLRTYEQYF.

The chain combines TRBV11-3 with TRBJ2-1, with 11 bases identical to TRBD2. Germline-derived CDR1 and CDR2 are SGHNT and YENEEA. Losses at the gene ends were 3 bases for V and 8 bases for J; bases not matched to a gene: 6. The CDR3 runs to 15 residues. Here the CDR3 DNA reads TGTGCCAGCAGCTTGTTAGCGGGAGGGCCTCATGAGCAGTTCTTC. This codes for CASSLLAGGPHEQFF.

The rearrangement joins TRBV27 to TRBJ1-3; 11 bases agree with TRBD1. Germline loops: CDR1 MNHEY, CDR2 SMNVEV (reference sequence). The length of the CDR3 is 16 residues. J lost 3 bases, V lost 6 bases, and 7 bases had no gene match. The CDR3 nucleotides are TGTGCCAGCAGCCCGGGACAGGGGGTTCTTGGAAACACCATATATTTT. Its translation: CASSPGQGVLGNTIYF.

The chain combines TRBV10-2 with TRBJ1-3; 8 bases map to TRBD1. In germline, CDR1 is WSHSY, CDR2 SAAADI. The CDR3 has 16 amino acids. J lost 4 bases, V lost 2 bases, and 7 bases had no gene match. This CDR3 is CASSEPQTGAGNTIYF. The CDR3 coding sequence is TGCGCCAGCAGTGAGCCCCAGACAGGGGCCGGAAACACCATATATTTT.

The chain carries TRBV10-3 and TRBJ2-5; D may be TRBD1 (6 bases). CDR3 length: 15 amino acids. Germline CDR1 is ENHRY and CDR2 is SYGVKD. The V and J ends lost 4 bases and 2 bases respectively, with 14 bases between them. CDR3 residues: CAISGTWTDQETQYF. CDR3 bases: TGTGCCATCAGTGGAACGTGGACAGATCAAGAGACCCAGTACTTC.

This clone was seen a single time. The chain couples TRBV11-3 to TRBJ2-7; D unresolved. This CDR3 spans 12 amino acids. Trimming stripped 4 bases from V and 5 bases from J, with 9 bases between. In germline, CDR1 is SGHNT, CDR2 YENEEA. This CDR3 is CASSSRVDEQYF. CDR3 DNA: TGTGCCAGCAGCTCGCGAGTTGACGAGCAGTACTTC.

The CDR3 coding sequence is TGCGCCAGCAGCTCGACAGGGTCGAATTCACCCCTCCACTTT. Its protein is CASSSTGSNSPLHF. The rearrangement links TRBV5-1 to TRBJ1-6; TRBD1 matches at 7 bases. Germline CDR1 and CDR2: SGHRS and YFSETQ. This CDR3 is 14 amino acids long. The J segment lost 7 bases and the V segment lost 3 bases, leaving 4 bases of the junction unmatched.

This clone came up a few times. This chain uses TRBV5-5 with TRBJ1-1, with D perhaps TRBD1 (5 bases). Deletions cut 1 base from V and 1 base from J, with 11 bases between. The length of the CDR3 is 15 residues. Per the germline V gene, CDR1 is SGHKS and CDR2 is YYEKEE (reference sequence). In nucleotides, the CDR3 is TGTGCCAGCAGCTTGTGGGGCGGGACGAACACTGAAGCTTTCTTT. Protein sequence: CASSLWGGTNTEAFF.

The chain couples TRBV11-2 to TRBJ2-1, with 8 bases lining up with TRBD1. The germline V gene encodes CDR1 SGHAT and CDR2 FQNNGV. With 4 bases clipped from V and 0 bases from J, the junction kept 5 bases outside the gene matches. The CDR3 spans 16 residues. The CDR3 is CASSSGTGGSYNEQFF. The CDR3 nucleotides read TGTGCCAGCAGCTCGGGTACAGGGGGCTCCTACAATGAGCAGTTCTTC.

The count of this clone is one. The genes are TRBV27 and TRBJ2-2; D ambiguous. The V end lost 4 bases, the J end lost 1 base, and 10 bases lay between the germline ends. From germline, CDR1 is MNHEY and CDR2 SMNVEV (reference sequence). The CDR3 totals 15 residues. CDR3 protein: CASSSRVRNTGELFF. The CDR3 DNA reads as TGTGCCAGCAGTTCCCGGGTCAGGAACACCGGGGAGCTGTTTTTT.

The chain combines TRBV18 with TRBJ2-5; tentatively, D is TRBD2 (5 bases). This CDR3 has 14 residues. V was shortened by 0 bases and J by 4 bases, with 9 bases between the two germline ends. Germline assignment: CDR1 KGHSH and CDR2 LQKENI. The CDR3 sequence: CASSPPRGSETQYF. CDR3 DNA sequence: TGTGCCAGCTCACCACCGCGCGGGTCAGAGACCCAGTACTTC.

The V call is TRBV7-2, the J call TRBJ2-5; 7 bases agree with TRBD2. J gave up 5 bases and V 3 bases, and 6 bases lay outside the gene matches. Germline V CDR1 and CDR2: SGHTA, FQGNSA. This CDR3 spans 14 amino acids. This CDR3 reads CASSFSGRGETQYF. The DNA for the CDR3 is TGTGCCAGCAGCTTCTCTGGGAGGGGCGAGACCCAGTACTTC.

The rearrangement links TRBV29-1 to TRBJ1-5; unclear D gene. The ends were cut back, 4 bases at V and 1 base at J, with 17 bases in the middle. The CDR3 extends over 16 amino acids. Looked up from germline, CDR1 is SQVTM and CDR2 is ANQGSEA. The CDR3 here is CSVVTPGPGSNQPQHF. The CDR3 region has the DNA TGCAGCGTTGTCACACCGGGTCCCGGGAGCAATCAGCCCCAGCATTTT. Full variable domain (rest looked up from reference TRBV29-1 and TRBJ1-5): SAVISQKPSRDICQRGTSLTIQCQVDSQVTMMFWYRQQPGQSLTLIATANQGSEATYESGFVIDKFPISRPNLTFSTLTVSNMSPEDSSIYLCSVVTPGPGSNQPQHFGDGTRLSIL.

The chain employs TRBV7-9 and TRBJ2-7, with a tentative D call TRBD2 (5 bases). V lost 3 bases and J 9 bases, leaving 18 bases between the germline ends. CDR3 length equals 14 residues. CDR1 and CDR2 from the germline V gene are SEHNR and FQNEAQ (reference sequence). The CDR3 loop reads CASSFEGYTYRQYF. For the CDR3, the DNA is TGTGCCAGCAGCTTTGAGGGCTACACTTACAGGCAGTACTTC.

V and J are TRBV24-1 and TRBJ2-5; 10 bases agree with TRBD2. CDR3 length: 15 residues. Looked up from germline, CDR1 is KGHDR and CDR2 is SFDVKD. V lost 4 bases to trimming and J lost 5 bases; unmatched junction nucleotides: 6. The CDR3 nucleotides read TGTGCCACCAGTGAGAGCGGGAGGGCCAGGGAGACCCAGTACTTC. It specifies CATSESGRARETQYF.

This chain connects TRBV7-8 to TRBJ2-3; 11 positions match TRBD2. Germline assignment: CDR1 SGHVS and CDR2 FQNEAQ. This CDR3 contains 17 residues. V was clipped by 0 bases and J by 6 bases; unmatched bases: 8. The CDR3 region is CASSLAGVAGGLDTQYF. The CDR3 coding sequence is TGTGCCAGCAGCTTAGCGGGTGTAGCGGGAGGGCTGGATACGCAGTATTTT.

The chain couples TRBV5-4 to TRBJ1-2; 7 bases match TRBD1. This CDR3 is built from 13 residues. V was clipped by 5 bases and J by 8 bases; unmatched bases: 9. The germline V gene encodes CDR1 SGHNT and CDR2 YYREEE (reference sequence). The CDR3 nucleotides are TGTGCCAGCAGAAGGGGGCCTATAGGGGGCTACACCTTC. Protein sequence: CASRRGPIGGYTF.

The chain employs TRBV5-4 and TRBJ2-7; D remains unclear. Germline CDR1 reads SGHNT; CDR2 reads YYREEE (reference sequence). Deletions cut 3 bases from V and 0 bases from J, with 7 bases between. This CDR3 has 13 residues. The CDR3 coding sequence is TGTGCCAGCAGCTCGACAAGCTCCTACGAGCAGTACTTC. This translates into CASSSTSSYEQYF.

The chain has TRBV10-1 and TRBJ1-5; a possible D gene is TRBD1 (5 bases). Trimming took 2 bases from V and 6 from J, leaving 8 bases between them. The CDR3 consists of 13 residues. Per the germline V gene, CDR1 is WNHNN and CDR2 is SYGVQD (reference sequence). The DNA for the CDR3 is TGCGCCAGCAGTGAGCTCGGGGGTCAGCCCCAGCATTTT. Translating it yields CASSELGGQPQHF.

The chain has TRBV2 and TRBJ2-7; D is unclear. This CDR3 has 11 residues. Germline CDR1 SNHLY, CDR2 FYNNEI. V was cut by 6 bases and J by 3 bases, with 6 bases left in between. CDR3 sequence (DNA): TGTGCCAGCAGGGGCTTCTACGAGCAGTACTTC. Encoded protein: CASRGFYEQYF.

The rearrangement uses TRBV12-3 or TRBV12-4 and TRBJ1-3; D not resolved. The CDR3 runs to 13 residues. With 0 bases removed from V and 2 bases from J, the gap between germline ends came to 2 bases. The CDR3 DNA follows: TGTGCCAGCAGTTTAGCTACTGGAAACACCATATATTTT. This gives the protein CASSLATGNTIYF.